These T cell receptor beta chains were read from a single sample in a study of control samples from healthy donors and cancer patients. The protocol was immunoSEQ multiplex PCR, while the TCRdb copy is restricted to in-frame clones and leaves out a portion. The table includes 350,000 to 450,000 clones, around 90% detected once. Sequenced: PBMCs. All receptors derive from a man aged 40-49 years with head and neck cancer. CDR3s include the opening cysteine and the closing phenylalanine or tryptophan. The D gene is left open where the match is weak. Expanded clones get a size class; other rows say once, few or many, or leave the size out.

J gene	D gene	clone size	CDR3 length	V gene	CDR3 DNA	CDR3 protein
TRBJ2-7	TRBD2	-	14	TRBV11-2	TGTGCCAGCAGCTTAGCCGGGGGGTCCTACGAGCAGTACTTC	CASSLAGGSYEQYF
TRBJ2-3	-	-	11	TRBV9	TGTGCCAGCAGCTCTAAAGATACGCAGTATTTT	CASSSKDTQYF
TRBJ2-2	-	-	13	TRBV12-3/TRBV12-4	TGTGCCAGCAGTTTTGGGGGAACCGGGGAGCTGTTTTTT	CASSFGGTGELFF
TRBJ1-5	-	-	17	TRBV5-7	TGTGCCAGCAGCTTGGGTAGGGTCCAGGGTTGCAATCAGCCCCAGCATTTT	CASSLGRVQGCNQPQHF
TRBJ2-7	-	-	18	TRBV18	TGTGCCAGCTCACCGAGACCGGTCATTTCGGGAAGCTCCTACGAGCAGTACTTC	CASSPRPVISGSSYEQYF
TRBJ1-6	-	-	16	TRBV30	TGTGCCTGGAGTGTACTAGGGGTTATTACGAGCTCACCCCTCCACTTT	CAWSVLGVITSSPLHF
TRBJ2-7	TRBD1	once	16	TRBV7-3	TGTGCCAGCAGCTTAACAAGTGGAGGGACAGGGTCCGAGCAGTACTTC	CASSLTSGGTGSEQYF
TRBJ2-7	-	-	10	TRBV10-2	TGCGCCAGCAGCCATTACGAGCAGTACTTC	CASSHYEQYF
TRBJ2-3	TRBD1	-	14	TRBV6-5	TGTGCCAGCACAACGACAGGGAGCACAGATACGCAGTATTTT	CASTTTGSTDTQYF
TRBJ1-5	-	-	15	TRBV15	TGTGCCACCAGCTATGCGGGGGTAGGCAATCAGCCCCAGCATTTT	CATSYAGVGNQPQHF
TRBJ1-1	-	-	16	TRBV3-1/TRBV3-2	TGTGCCAGCAGCCAAGATAGAGAGGGGGAAGGCACTGAAGCTTTCTTT	CASSQDREGEGTEAFF
TRBJ2-4	TRBD2	-	13	TRBV3-1/TRBV3-2	TGTGCCAGCAGCCAAGATCGTGGACTAGAAACCTACTTC	CASSQDRGLETYF
TRBJ2-1	TRBD2	-	17	TRBV5-1	TGCGCCAGCAGCTTGGATGGTCTAGCGGGAACCTACAATGAGCAGTTCTTC	CASSLDGLAGTYNEQFF
TRBJ1-1	-	-	13	TRBV19	TGTGCCAGTAGTTTTCGGGACTCCCAGTCGGCTTTCTTT	CASSFRDSQSAFF
TRBJ2-2	-	-	15	TRBV27	TGTGCCACGCTGGGGGGGGACACCAGAACCGGGGAGCTGTTTTTT	CATLGGDTRTGELFF
TRBJ1-4	TRBD1	-	15	TRBV19	TGTGCCAGTAGGGACAGGGGGCAGGCTAATGAAAAACTGTTTTTT	CASRDRGQANEKLFF
TRBJ1-1	-	-	13	TRBV7-3	TGTGCCAGCAGCCTCAGCTTGAGCACTGAAGCTTTCTTT	CASSLSLSTEAFF
TRBJ2-7	-	-	14	TRBV5-6	TGTGCCAGCAGCTTGGTCGCCAGGGTATACGAGCAGTACTTC	CASSLVARVYEQYF
TRBJ1-5	-	-	15	TRBV6-5	TGTGCCAGCAGAGACCAGGAAGTTAGCAATCAGCCCCAGCATTTT	CASRDQEVSNQPQHF
TRBJ1-2	TRBD1	-	14	TRBV28	TGTGCCAGCAGTTTACGGACAGGGGGCCTGGGCTACACCTTC	CASSLRTGGLGYTF
TRBJ2-7	-	-	15	TRBV6-5	TGTGCCAGCAGACCGGGGCCGCTAGCTTCCTACGAGCAGTACTTC	CASRPGPLASYEQYF
TRBJ2-7	-	-	15	TRBV6-6	TGTGCCAGCAGTCACCACCGGGACAACACCTACGAGCAGTACTTC	CASSHHRDNTYEQYF
TRBJ2-3	-	-	15	TRBV11-2	TGTGCCAGCAGCTTGCTTATGTACAGCACAGATACGCAGTATTTT	CASSLLMYSTDTQYF
TRBJ2-7	-	-	12	TRBV3-1/TRBV3-2	TGTGCCAGCAGCCGGCAGGACTACGAGCAGTACTTC	CASSRQDYEQYF
TRBJ2-7	-	-	14	TRBV5-1	TGCGCCAGCAGCTTGGATAGGCAGGGGAGCGAGCAGTACTTC	CASSLDRQGSEQYF
TRBJ1-5	-	few	14	TRBV6-1	TGTGCCAGCAGTGAAGCGCACAGAAATCAGCCCCAGCATTTT	CASSEAHRNQPQHF
TRBJ1-6	-	-	14	TRBV30	TGTGCCTGGAGTGTCCCCGCGAGCCGGTCACCCCTCCACTTT	CAWSVPASRSPLHF
TRBJ2-7	-	few	15	TRBV28	TGTGCCAGCAGTTTAGGAGGACCTACAGGATACGAGCAGTACTTC	CASSLGGPTGYEQYF
TRBJ2-7	-	-	17	TRBV11-2	TGTGCCAGCAGCTTGGCCATATTTATGGACATTTCCTACGAGCAGTACTTC	CASSLAIFMDISYEQYF
TRBJ2-5	-	-	15	TRBV4-3	TGCGCCAGCAGCCCGGGGTCCGGTGCGCAAGAGACCCAGTACTTC	CASSPGSGAQETQYF
TRBJ1-2	-	-	15	TRBV6-5	TGTGCCAGCAGTTACACGGGAGGGCCTAACTATGGCTACACCTTC	CASSYTGGPNYGYTF
TRBJ2-7	-	-	16	TRBV10-3	TGTGCCATCAGTGGTACACGAGGTAGGGGGACCTACGAGCAGTACTTC	CAISGTRGRGTYEQYF
TRBJ2-1	TRBD2	-	14	TRBV7-2	TGTGCCAGTCATGGACTAGCCACCTACAATGAGCAGTTCTTC	CASHGLATYNEQFF
TRBJ1-2	TRBD1	few	16	TRBV10-3	TGTGCCATCAGTGAATCGCCAGACAGGGGGCGCGATGGCTACACCTTC	CAISESPDRGRDGYTF
TRBJ1-4	TRBD1	-	15	TRBV11-2	TGTGCCAGCAGCCGTGCACAGGGGGCAGGGGAAAAACTGTTTTTT	CASSRAQGAGEKLFF
TRBJ2-1	-	-	13	TRBV15	TGTGCCACCAGCAGAGGCGGACGGGATGAGCAGTTCTTC	CATSRGGRDEQFF
TRBJ2-7	-	-	14	TRBV24-1	TGTGCCACCAGTGATCCCCGCCGGCCCTACGAGCAGTACTTC	CATSDPRRPYEQYF
TRBJ2-3	-	-	12	TRBV15	TGTGCCACCAGCCAGAGCACAGATACGCAGTATTTT	CATSQSTDTQYF
TRBJ2-1	TRBD1	-	19	TRBV28	TGTGCCAGCAGTTTACCCGACAGGGGGATTGTATTATCCTACAATGAGCAGTTCTTC	CASSLPDRGIVLSYNEQFF
TRBJ2-5	-	-	12	TRBV30	TGTGCCTGGAGTCCTTACCCAGAGACCCAGTACTTC	CAWSPYPETQYF